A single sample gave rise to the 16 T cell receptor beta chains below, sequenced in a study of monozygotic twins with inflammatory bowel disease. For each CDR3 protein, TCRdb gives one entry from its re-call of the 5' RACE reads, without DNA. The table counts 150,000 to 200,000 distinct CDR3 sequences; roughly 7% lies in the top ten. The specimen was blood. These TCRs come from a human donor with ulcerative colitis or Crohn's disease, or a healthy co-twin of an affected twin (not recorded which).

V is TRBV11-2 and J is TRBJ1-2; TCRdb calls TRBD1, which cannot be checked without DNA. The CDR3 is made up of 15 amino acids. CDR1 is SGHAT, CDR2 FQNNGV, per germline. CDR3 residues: CASSLEGSPRGGYTF. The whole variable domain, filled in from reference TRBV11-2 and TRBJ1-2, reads EAGVAQSPRYKIIEKRQSVAFWCNPISGHATLYWYQQILGQGPKLLIQFQNNGVVDDSQLPKDRFSAERLKGVDSTLKIQPAKLEDSAVYLCASSLEGSPRGGYTFGSGTRLTVV.

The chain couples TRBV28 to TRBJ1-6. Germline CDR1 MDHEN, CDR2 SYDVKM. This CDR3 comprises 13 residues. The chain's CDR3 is CASMRQGNSPLHF.

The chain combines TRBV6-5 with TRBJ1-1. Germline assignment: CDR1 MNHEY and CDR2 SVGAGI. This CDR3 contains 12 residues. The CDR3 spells CASSTVGYEAFF.

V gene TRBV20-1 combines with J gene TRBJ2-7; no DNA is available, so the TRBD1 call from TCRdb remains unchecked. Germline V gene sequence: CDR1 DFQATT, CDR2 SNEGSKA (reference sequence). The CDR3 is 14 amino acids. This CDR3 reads CSAVRTGKIYEQYF.

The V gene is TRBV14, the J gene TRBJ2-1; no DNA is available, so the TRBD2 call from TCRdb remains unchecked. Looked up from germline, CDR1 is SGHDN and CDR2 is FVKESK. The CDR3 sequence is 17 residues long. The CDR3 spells CASSQDLGTSRNNEQFF.

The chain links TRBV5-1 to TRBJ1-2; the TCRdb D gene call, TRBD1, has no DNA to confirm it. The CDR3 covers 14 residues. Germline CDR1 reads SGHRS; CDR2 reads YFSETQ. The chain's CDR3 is CASSTATGIGGYTF.

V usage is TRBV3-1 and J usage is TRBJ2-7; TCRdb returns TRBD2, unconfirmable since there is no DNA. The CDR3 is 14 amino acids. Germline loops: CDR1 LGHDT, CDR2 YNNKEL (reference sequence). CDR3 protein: CASSQGQGTVGQYF.

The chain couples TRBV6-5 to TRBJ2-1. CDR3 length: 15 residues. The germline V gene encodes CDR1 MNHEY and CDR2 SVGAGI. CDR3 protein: CASSYPGGSYNEQFF.

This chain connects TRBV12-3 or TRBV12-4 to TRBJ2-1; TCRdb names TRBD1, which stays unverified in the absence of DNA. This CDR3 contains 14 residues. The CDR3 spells CASSLGAGMNEQFF.

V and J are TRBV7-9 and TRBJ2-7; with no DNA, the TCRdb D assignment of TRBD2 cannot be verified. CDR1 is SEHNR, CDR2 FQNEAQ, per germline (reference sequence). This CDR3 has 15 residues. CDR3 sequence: CASSSVGGTNYEQYF. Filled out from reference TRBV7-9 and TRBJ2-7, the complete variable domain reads DTGVSQNPRHKITKRGQNVTFRCDPISEHNRLYWYRQTLGQGPEFLTYFQNEAQLEKSRLLSDRFSAERPKGSFSTLEIQRTEQGDSAMYLCASSSVGGTNYEQYFGPGTRLTVT.

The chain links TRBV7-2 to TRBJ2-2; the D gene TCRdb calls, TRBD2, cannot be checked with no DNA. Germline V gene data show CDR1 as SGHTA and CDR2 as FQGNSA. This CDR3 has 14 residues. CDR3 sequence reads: CASSSFTRGGELFF.

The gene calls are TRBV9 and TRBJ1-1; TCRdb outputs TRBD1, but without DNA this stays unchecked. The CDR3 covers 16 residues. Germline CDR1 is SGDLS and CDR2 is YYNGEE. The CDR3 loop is CVSSVDHRGSNTEAFF.

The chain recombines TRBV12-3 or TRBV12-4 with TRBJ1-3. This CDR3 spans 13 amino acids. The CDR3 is CASSPAVGNTIYF.

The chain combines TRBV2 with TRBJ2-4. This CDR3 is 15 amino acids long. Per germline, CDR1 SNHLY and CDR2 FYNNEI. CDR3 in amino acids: CASSGRILAKNIQYF.

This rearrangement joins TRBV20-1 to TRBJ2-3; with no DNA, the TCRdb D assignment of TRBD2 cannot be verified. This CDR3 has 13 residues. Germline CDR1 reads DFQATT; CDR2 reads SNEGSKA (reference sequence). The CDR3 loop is CSVRSGPRDTQYF.

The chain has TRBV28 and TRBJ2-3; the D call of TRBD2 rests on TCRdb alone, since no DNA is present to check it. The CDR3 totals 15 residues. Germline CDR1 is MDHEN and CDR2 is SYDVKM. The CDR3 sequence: CASSSPPAGTDTQYF.